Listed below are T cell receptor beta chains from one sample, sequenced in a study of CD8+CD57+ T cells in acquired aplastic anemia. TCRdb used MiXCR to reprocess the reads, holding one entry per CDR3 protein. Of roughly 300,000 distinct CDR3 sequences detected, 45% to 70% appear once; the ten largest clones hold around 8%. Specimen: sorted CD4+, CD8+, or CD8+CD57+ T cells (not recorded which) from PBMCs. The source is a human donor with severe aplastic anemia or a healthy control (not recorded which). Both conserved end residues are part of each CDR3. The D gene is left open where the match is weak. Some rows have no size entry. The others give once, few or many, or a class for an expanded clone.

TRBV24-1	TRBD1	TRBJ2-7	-	CATSEGQGTVYEQYF	TGTGCCACCAGTGAGGGACAGGGAACTGTCTACGAGCAGTACTTC
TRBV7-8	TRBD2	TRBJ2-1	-	CASSPRRERTYNEQFF	TGTGCCAGCAGCCCACGGCGGGAGCGGACCTACAATGAGCAGTTCTTC
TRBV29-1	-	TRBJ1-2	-	CSVPRWGRGYGYTF	TGCAGCGTTCCCCGGTGGGGACGAGGCTATGGCTACACCTTC
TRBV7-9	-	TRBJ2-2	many	CASSFPGGFTGELFF	TGTGCCAGCAGCTTTCCCGGGGGATTCACCGGGGAGCTGTTTTTT
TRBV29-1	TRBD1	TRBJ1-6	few	CSVKTGQGSPLHF	TGCAGCGTCAAAACGGGACAGGGTTCACCCCTCCACTTT
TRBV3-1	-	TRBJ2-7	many	CASCFSRGEQYF	TGTGCCAGCTGCTTCTCGAGAGGCGAGCAGTACTTC
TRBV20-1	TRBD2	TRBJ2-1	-	CSARDWGGAYNEQFF	TGCAGTGCTAGAGATTGGGGGGGAGCTTACAATGAGCAGTTCTTC
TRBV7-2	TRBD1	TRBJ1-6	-	CASSFGTDYNSPLHF	TGTGCCAGCAGCTTCGGGACAGACTATAATTCACCCCTCCACTTT
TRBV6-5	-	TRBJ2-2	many	CASSPPLATGELFF	TGTGCCAGCAGTCCCCCCTTAGCGACCGGGGAGCTGTTTTTT
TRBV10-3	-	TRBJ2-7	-	CAISAPPSPRGAYEQYF	TGTGCCATCAGTGCTCCCCCCAGCCCGCGAGGGGCCTACGAGCAGTACTTC
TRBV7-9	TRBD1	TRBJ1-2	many	CASSSWTGNLNYGYTF	TGTGCCAGCAGCTCCTGGACAGGAAATCTTAACTATGGCTACACCTTC
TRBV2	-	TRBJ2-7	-	CASSWTASSYEQYF	TGTGCCAGCAGCTGGACCGCCAGCTCCTACGAGCAGTACTTC
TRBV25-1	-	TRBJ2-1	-	CATRQVAGNNEQFF	TGTGCCACCCGACAGGTTGCCGGTAACAATGAGCAGTTCTTC
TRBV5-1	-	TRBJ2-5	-	CASTPSGGWTNTGELFFGETQYF	-
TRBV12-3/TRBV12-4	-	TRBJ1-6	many	CASSSRSWAEFRSPLHF	TGTGCCAGCAGTTCCCGAAGCTGGGCAGAGTTTCGATCACCCCTCCACTTT
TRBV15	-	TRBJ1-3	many	CATSRDRGSGNTIYF	TGTGCCACCAGCAGAGACCGCGGATCTGGAAACACCATATATTTT
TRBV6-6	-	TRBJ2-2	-	CASSPTIARTGELFF	TGTGCCAGCAGTCCTACCATAGCCAGGACCGGGGAGCTGTTTTTT
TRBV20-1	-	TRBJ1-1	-	CSARDLGTIMNTEAFF	TGCAGTGCTAGAGATCTGGGGACGATCATGAACACTGAAGCTTTCTTT
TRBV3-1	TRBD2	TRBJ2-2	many	CASSLGTSHTGELFF	TGTGCCAGCAGCCTGGGGACTAGCCACACCGGGGAGCTGTTTTTT
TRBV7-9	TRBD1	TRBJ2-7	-	CASSYLGTGGYEQYF	TGTGCCAGCAGTTATTTGGGGACAGGGGGTTACGAGCAGTACTTC
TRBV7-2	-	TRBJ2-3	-	CASSYTGTGNTDTQYF	TGTGCCAGCAGTTATACAGGGACTGGAAACACAGATACGCAGTATTTT
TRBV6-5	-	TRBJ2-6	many	CASSSGGGGANVLTF	TGTGCCAGCAGTTCTGGGGGAGGAGGGGCCAACGTCCTGACTTTC
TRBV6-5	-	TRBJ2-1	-	CASSYSPLNYNEQFF	TGTGCCAGCAGTTACAGTCCCCTGAATTACAATGAGCAGTTCTTC
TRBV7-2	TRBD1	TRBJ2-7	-	CASSLGGTGGREQYF	TGTGCCAGCAGCTTAGGAGGGACAGGGGGCCGCGAGCAGTACTTC
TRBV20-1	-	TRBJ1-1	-	CSAPRGGTEAFF	TGCAGTGCCCCACGTGGGGGGACTGAAGCTTTCTTT
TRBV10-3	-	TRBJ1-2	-	CAIRSGQGNYGYTF	TGTGCCATCAGAAGTGGGCAGGGGAACTATGGCTACACCTTC
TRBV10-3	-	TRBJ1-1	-	CASSYRWQGTEAFF	TGTGCCAGCAGTTACCGATGGCAGGGCACTGAAGCTTTCTTT
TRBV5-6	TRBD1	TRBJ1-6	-	CASSFIQGTGRPVSPLHF	TGTGCCAGCAGCTTCATACAGGGGACAGGTCGCCCCGTGTCACCCCTCCACTTT
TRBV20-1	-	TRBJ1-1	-	CSARDQVTRVDTEAFF	TGCAGTGCTAGAGATCAAGTGACACGGGTGGACACTGAAGCTTTCTTT
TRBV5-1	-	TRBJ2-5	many	CASSLAPVGKETQYF	TGCGCCAGCAGCTTGGCCCCGGTAGGAAAAGAGACCCAGTACTTC
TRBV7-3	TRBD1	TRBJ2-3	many	CASSLGTGKAQYF	TGTGCCAGCAGCTTAGGGACAGGGAAAGCGCAGTATTTT
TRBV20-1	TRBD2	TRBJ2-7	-	CSARDIAGAAAEQYF	TGCAGTGCTAGAGATATAGCGGGAGCCGCCGCCGAGCAGTACTTC
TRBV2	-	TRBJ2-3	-	CASSEAGGWGGGERADTQYF	TGTGCCAGCAGTGAAGCAGGTGGTTGGGGAGGGGGCGAACGTGCAGATACGCAGTATTTT
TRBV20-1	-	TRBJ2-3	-	CSARDLVAWGLGTDTQYF	TGCAGTGCTAGAGATCTCGTTGCGTGGGGGTTGGGCACAGATACGCAGTATTTT
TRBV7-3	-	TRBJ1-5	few	CASSLRRDFGNQPQHF	TGTGCCAGCAGCTTGAGGAGGGACTTTGGCAATCAGCCCCAGCATTTT
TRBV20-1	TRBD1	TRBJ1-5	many	CSASRQGLQPQHF	TGCAGTGCTAGCAGACAGGGATTGCAGCCCCAGCATTTT
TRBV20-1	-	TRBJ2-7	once	CSAQETGPNEQYF	TGCAGTGCCCAGGAAACAGGGCCCAACGAGCAGTACTTC
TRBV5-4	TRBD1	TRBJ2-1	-	CASTQRTGGDEQFF	TGTGCCAGCACCCAGAGGACAGGGGGCGATGAGCAGTTCTTC
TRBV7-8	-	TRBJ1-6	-	CASTLGIFSPLHF	TGTGCCAGCACCTTAGGGATCTTTTCACCCCTCCACTTT
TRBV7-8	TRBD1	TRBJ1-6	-	CASSSDRGSPLHF	TGTGCCAGCAGCTCGGACAGGGGATCACCCCTCCACTTT
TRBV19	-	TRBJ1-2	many	CASSIGPANYGYTF	TGTGCCAGTAGTATAGGCCCGGCCAACTATGGCTACACCTTC
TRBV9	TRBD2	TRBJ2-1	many	CASSRGSGGANEQFF	TGTGCCAGCAGCCGGGGTAGCGGGGGGGCCAATGAGCAGTTCTTC
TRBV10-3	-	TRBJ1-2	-	CASSSGSSIYGYTF	TGTGCCAGCAGTAGCGGCAGCTCGATATATGGCTACACCTTC
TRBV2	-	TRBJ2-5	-	CATGRGPAGGETQYF	TGTGCCACTGGGCGGGGCCCGGCCGGAGGGGAGACCCAGTACTTC
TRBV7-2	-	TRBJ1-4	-	CASSRSGQANEKLFF	TGTGCCAGCAGCCGCAGTGGGCAGGCTAATGAAAAACTGTTTTTT
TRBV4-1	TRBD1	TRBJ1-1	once	CASSQWRGQVAFF	TGCGCCAGCAGCCAGTGGAGGGGGCAAGTGGCTTTCTTT
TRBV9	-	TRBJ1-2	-	CASSTQEYYGYTF	TGTGCCAGCAGCACACAGGAATACTATGGCTACACCTTC
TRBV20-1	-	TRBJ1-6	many	CSAGGLPNSPLHF	TGCAGTGCAGGGGGTCTCCCTAATTCACCCCTCCACTTT
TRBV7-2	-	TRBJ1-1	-	CASSLWPNTEAFF	TGTGCCAGCAGCTTGTGGCCAAACACTGAAGCTTTCTTT
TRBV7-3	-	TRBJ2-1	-	CASSTWDEQFF	TGTGCCAGCAGCACCTGGGATGAGCAGTTCTTC
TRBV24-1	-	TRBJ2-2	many	CATSDLPQTGDTGELFF	TGTGCCACCAGTGATTTACCCCAGACAGGAGACACCGGGGAGCTGTTTTTT
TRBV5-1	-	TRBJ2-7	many	CASSSGSRWAEQYF	TGCGCCAGCAGCTCGGGCTCCAGGTGGGCCGAGCAGTACTTC
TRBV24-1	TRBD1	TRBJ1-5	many	CATSDPGQGSNQPQHF	TGTGCCACCAGTGACCCGGGACAGGGAAGCAATCAGCCCCAGCATTTT